The clone carrying this T cell receptor beta chain was seen a few times. Via MiXCR, TCRdb re-called the 5' RACE reads, giving one row per CDR3 protein. The sample holds some 98,000 distinct CDR3 sequences, roughly 9.6% seen once. CDR3 length: 15 residues. Per the germline V gene, CDR1 is SGHKS and CDR2 is YYEKEE (reference sequence). V lost 2 bases to trimming and J lost 3 bases, with 13 bases between them. The source of the sample is a study of early T cells in non-severe SARS-CoV-2 infection. Study-level information: Whole-blood bulk RNA, unsorted, was sequenced, and chains were unpaired.

The TCR was taken from an adult who was a healthcare worker with PCR-confirmed SARS-CoV-2 infection or an uninfected control (not recorded which). V is TRBV5-5 and J is TRBJ2-3; D is uncertain. Sequencing was done on a sample of whole blood. DNA for the CDR3: TGTGCCAGCAGCTTTCTACTTTCTATGACAGATACGCAGTATTTT. Its translation is CASSFLLSMTDTQYF.